These 30 T cell receptor beta chains were sequenced from one sample in a study of blood T cell repertoires in COVID-19. Method: immunoSEQ multiplex PCR; TCRdb's copy keeps in-frame clones and lacks some. The sample lists about 53,000 clones, around 87% occurring once. The sample was peripheral blood. All receptors derive from a man over 45 with acute or convalescent COVID-19.

V and J are TRBV7-6 and TRBJ2-7, with D possibly being TRBD1 (6 bases). Per germline, CDR1 SGHVS and CDR2 FNYEAQ. This CDR3 is 13 amino acids long. V lost 8 bases to trimming and J lost 1 base, with 12 bases between them. CDR3 amino acids: CASGVGGSYEQYF. For the CDR3, the DNA is TGTGCCAGCGGGGTAGGGGGATCCTACGAGCAGTACTTC.

This clone was recorded only once. This chain links TRBV11-2 with TRBJ1-1; maybe TRBD1 (5 bases). The CDR3 has 13 residues. V gave up 5 bases and J gave up 4 bases, with 11 bases separating them. Germline CDR1 and CDR2: SGHAT and FQNNGV. The CDR3 is CASSVQGGTEAFF. The CDR3 coding sequence is TGTGCCAGCAGCGTTCAGGGAGGCACTGAAGCTTTCTTT.

This clone was observed a single time. The chain links TRBV2 to TRBJ2-5, with 11 bases identical to TRBD2. Germline trimming cut 1 base from V and 5 bases from J; bases unmatched to any gene: 6. Germline loops: CDR1 SNHLY, CDR2 FYNNEI. This CDR3 region has 16 residues. This chain's CDR3 is CASSEGVAGGYETQYF. The CDR3 nucleotides are TGTGCCAGCAGTGAAGGAGTAGCGGGGGGGTATGAGACCCAGTACTTC.

A single count supports this clone. J is TRBJ2-3 and V is TRBV27; a weak D match, TRBD1 (5 bases). The CDR3 is 15 residues long. Between the trimmed V and J ends, which lost 5 bases and 0 bases, there was a span of 12 bases. CDR1 is MNHEY, CDR2 SMNVEV, per germline (reference sequence). The CDR3 sequence is CASSPQGRSTDTQYF. In DNA form, the CDR3 reads TGTGCCAGCAGTCCCCAGGGAAGGAGCACAGATACGCAGTATTTT.

The chain employs TRBV5-1 and TRBJ2-1; TRBD1 might be the D (6 bases). The germline gives CDR1 SGHRS, CDR2 YFSETQ. V was shortened by 7 bases and J by 11 bases, with 28 bases between the two germline ends. This CDR3 contains 16 residues. In nucleotides, the CDR3 is TGCGCCAGCTCGCCCGCCTCGGGACAAGAGGTGGTTAAGCAGTTCTTC. It codes for CASSPASGQEVVKQFF.

In regard to this clone: One end of the junction does not line up with germline, which may come from a read error. V is TRBV7-9 and J is TRBJ2-7; D is unresolved. The CDR3 is 11 residues long. Germline V gene data show CDR1 as SEHNR and CDR2 as FQNEAQ (reference sequence). The CDR3 here is CASSPDSEEYF. CDR3 nucleotides: TGTGCCAGCAGCCCTGATTCCGAGGAGTACTTC.

The chain recombines TRBV6-5 with TRBJ1-1; weak D call: TRBD1 (5 bases). The V end was cut by 2 bases, the J end by 4 bases, with 11 bases between. This CDR3 is built from 14 residues. The germline CDR1 and CDR2 sequences are MNHEY and SVGAGI. CDR3 in amino acids: CASSYVQGGTEAFF. The CDR3 region has the DNA TGTGCCAGCAGTTACGTTCAGGGCGGCACTGAAGCTTTCTTT.

This rearrangement joins TRBV6-5 to TRBJ2-5; 10 bases agree with TRBD1. This CDR3 has 14 residues. Germline loops: CDR1 MNHEY, CDR2 SVGAGI. V was clipped by 6 bases and J by 7 bases; unmatched bases: 8. CDR3 protein: CASSQDRGHGTQYF. In DNA form, the CDR3 reads TGTGCCAGCAGCCAAGACAGGGGGCACGGGACCCAGTACTTC.

The sample holds one count of this clone. The chain is built from TRBV19 and TRBJ2-1, with a weak D call TRBD1 (6 bases). CDR1 and CDR2 from the germline V gene are LNHDA and SQIVND (reference sequence). V lost 4 bases and J lost 5, with 9 bases in between. This CDR3 is built from 13 residues. The CDR3, as DNA: TGTGCCAGTAGTAACGAGGGGGACAATGAGCAGTTCTTC. Translated: CASSNEGDNEQFF.

This clone appeared a single time. The V call is TRBV6-6, the J call TRBJ2-2, with D perhaps matching TRBD1 or TRBD2 (5 bases each). Trimming stripped 10 bases from V and 4 bases from J, with 19 bases between. This CDR3 spans 15 amino acids. The germline V gene encodes CDR1 MNHNY and CDR2 SVGAGI (reference sequence). CDR3 nucleotides: TGTGCCACCAGAGGGGCGGCCGACTTCACCGGGGAGCTGTTTTTT. This gives the protein CATRGAADFTGELFF.

This chain uses TRBV19 with TRBJ1-1; 7 positions agree with TRBD1. The CDR3 extends over 14 amino acids. The germline CDR1 and CDR2 sequences are LNHDA and SQIVND (reference sequence). V was clipped by 5 bases and J by 2 bases; unmatched bases: 5. The CDR3 DNA follows: TGTGCCAGTAGTCGCGGGACAGAAAACACTGAAGCTTTCTTT. Residues: CASSRGTENTEAFF.

V usage is TRBV5-4 and J usage is TRBJ2-2; D possibly corresponds to TRBD2 (6 bases). Germline-derived CDR1 and CDR2 are SGHNT and YYREEE (reference sequence). The V gene lost 4 bases and the J gene lost 4 bases, with 20 bases spanning the gap. This CDR3 region has 17 residues. CDR3 sequence (DNA): TGTGCCAGCAGCAGGAGGGCGCACGCGGCTGGCACCGGGGAGCTGTTTTTT. Translation gives CASSRRAHAAGTGELFF.

The rearrangement joins TRBV11-2 to TRBJ1-2, with 8 bases aligning to TRBD1. This CDR3 contains 16 residues. Germline V gene lookup returns CDR1 SGHAT and CDR2 FQNNGV. Trimming removed 7 bases from V and 3 bases from J; junction bases left unmatched: 13. Written as DNA, the CDR3 is TGTGCCAGCACCCGAATTCAGGGGGCTGAATACTATGGCTACACCTTC. It codes for CASTRIQGAEYYGYTF.

This clone was recorded once. V gene TRBV20-1 combines with J gene TRBJ2-6, with TRBD2 matching 11 bases. The CDR3 covers 17 residues. Germline-derived CDR1 and CDR2 are DFQATT and SNEGSKA (reference sequence). The V and J ends lost 3 bases and 2 bases, in that order; junction bases with no gene match: 6. CDR3: CSASPSGGLTGANVLTF. As DNA, the CDR3 is TGCAGTGCTAGTCCTAGCGGGGGGCTGACTGGGGCCAACGTCCTGACTTTC.

V is TRBV7-2 and J is TRBJ2-5, with 10 positions matching TRBD2. After removal of 1 base from V and 4 bases from J, the junction contained 9 bases not matched to a gene. The CDR3 extends over 17 amino acids. Germline V gene lookup returns CDR1 SGHTA and CDR2 FQGNSA. The CDR3 region has the DNA TGTGCCAGCAGCTTAGGGGAAACTAGCGGGATGAGAGAGACCCAGTACTTC. Amino acid sequence: CASSLGETSGMRETQYF.

CDR3 sequence: CASRLDRNEKLFF. CDR3 bases: TGCGCCAGCAGACTAGACAGGAATGAAAAACTGTTTTTT. The chain is built from TRBV10-2 and TRBJ1-4; the D gene is possibly TRBD1 (6 bases). The V end was cut by 6 bases, the J end by 5 bases, with 10 bases between. The CDR3 spans 13 residues. The germline V gene has CDR1 WSHSY and CDR2 SAAADI.

The J gene is TRBJ2-5, the V gene TRBV4-2; 9 bases match TRBD2. V lost 1 base, J lost 1 base, and 7 bases stayed unmatched. Germline V gene data show CDR1 as LGHNA and CDR2 as YNFKEQ. The CDR3 length is 17 residues. The CDR3 here is CASSQAGGGATQETQYF. The CDR3, as DNA: TGTGCCAGCAGCCAAGCCGGCGGGGGGGCGACCCAAGAGACCCAGTACTTC.

The V call is TRBV2, the J call TRBJ1-5; D remains ambiguous. This CDR3 is built from 14 residues. Germline CDR1 and CDR2: SNHLY and FYNNEI. V lost 3 bases, J lost 3 bases, and 9 bases lay in between. CDR3: CASSDPRYNQPQHF. The CDR3 region has the DNA TGTGCCAGCAGTGACCCCCGGTACAATCAGCCCCAGCATTTT.

The chain couples TRBV28 to TRBJ1-2; D is possibly TRBD1 (5 bases). With 8 bases removed from V and 8 bases from J, the gap between germline ends came to 12 bases. The CDR3 is made up of 11 amino acids. Germline assignment: CDR1 MDHEN and CDR2 SYDVKM. The chain's CDR3 is CASYGGGGYTF. DNA for the CDR3: TGTGCCAGCTATGGGGGAGGCGGCTACACCTTC.

V is TRBV12-3 or TRBV12-4 and J is TRBJ2-1, with D possibly being TRBD2 (5 bases). The CDR3 extends over 13 amino acids. The V end was cut by 6 bases, the J end by 2 bases, with 8 bases between. CDR3 region: CASRPGTYNEQFF. For the CDR3, the DNA is TGTGCCAGCAGGCCGGGGACCTACAATGAGCAGTTCTTC.

The CDR3 DNA sequence: TGTGCCAGCAGCTTCGACACGAACACTGAAGCTTTCTTT. Amino acid sequence: CASSFDTNTEAFF. V usage is TRBV7-9 and J usage is TRBJ1-1; D call uncertain. This CDR3 spans 13 amino acids. V was shortened by 3 bases and J by 1 base, with 6 bases between the two germline ends. CDR1 and CDR2 (germline): SEHNR, FQNEAQ (reference sequence).

V usage is TRBV27 and J usage is TRBJ1-5; no firm D call. Trimming took 0 bases from V and 4 from J, leaving 4 bases between them. The germline CDR1 and CDR2 sequences are MNHEY and SMNVEV (reference sequence). This CDR3 is built from 13 residues. The CDR3 is CASSLSRNQPQHF. The CDR3 region has the DNA TGTGCCAGCAGTTTATCGAGGAATCAGCCCCAGCATTTT.

The chain uses TRBV4-2 and TRBJ1-2; D remains unclear. The germline CDR1 and CDR2 sequences are LGHNA and YNFKEQ. Deletions cut 0 bases from V and 6 bases from J, with 11 bases between. The CDR3 length is 14 residues. As DNA, the CDR3 is TGTGCCAGCAGCCAAGAAGGAGGGTCCCATGGCTACACCTTC. It translates to CASSQEGGSHGYTF.

This clone was counted a single time. The chain has TRBV18 and TRBJ1-6, with TRBD1 identical over 9 bases. From germline, CDR1 is KGHSH and CDR2 LQKENI. V dropped 3 bases and J dropped 7; count of bases not matched to a gene: 10. This CDR3 contains 17 residues. The CDR3 nucleotides are TGTGCCAGCTCACCTACTACCGGGACAGGGACAAATTCACCCCTCCACTTT. Translating gives CASSPTTGTGTNSPLHF.

V usage is TRBV24-1 and J usage is TRBJ2-3, with a possible D match to TRBD2 (6 bases). Germline lookup yields CDR1 KGHDR and CDR2 SFDVKD. This CDR3 is built from 14 residues. Trimming stripped 5 bases from V and 1 base from J, with 9 bases between. DNA of the CDR3: TGTGCCACCAGTGTTAGCGGAGGCACAGATACGCAGTATTTT. It encodes CATSVSGGTDTQYF.

This clone was observed once. This chain uses TRBV6-2 or TRBV6-3 with TRBJ2-7; D might be TRBD2 (5 bases). Germline loops: CDR1 MNHEY, CDR2 SVGEGT. V was cut by 2 bases and J by 3 bases, with 11 bases left in between. The CDR3 has 14 amino acids. The CDR3 protein is CASSYRRGGYEQYF. In DNA form, the CDR3 reads TGTGCCAGCAGTTACCGACGAGGAGGCTACGAGCAGTACTTC.

The V gene is TRBV2, the J gene TRBJ2-1; 9 bases line up with TRBD2. This CDR3 has 14 residues. In germline, CDR1 is SNHLY, CDR2 FYNNEI. V lost 9 bases, J lost 1 base, and 4 bases stayed unmatched. The DNA for the CDR3 is TGTGCCAGGGGGCTAGCGGGATCCTACAATGAGCAGTTCTTC. Its protein product is CARGLAGSYNEQFF.

The chain has TRBV11-3 and TRBJ1-2; no reliable D call. CDR1 is SGHNT and CDR2 is YENEEA in the germline V gene. The CDR3 spans 13 residues. V shed 0 bases and J shed 7 bases, with 9 bases lying between them. CDR3 amino acids: CASSLDHSSGYTF. DNA for the CDR3: TGTGCCAGCAGCTTAGATCACAGCTCTGGCTACACCTTC.

V and J are TRBV27 and TRBJ2-2; D might be TRBD2 (7 bases). Trimming took 8 bases from V and 7 from J, leaving 14 bases between them. CDR1 and CDR2 (germline): MNHEY, SMNVEV (reference sequence). The CDR3 sequence is 13 residues long. CDR3 nucleotides: TGTGCCAGCGGGGGGGGGCTTGGCGGGGAGCTGTTTTTT. Amino acid sequence: CASGGGLGGELFF.

The chain couples TRBV18 to TRBJ1-6; D not certain. This CDR3 spans 12 amino acids. Germline CDR1 is KGHSH and CDR2 is LQKENI. Trimming left V 3 bases short and J 14 bases short, with 11 bases between. The CDR3 protein is CASSPTSFALHF. CDR3 DNA: TGTGCCAGCTCACCGACATCATTCGCCCTCCACTTT.